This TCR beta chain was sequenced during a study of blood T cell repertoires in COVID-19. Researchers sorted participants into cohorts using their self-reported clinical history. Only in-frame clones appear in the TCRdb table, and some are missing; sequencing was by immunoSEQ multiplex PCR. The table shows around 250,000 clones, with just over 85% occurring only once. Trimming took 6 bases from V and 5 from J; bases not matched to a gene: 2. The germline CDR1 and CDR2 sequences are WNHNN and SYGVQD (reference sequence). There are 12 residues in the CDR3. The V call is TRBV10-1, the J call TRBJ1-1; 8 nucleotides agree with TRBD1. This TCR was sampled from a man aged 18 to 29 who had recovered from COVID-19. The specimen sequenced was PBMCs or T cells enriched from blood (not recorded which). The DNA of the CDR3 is TGCGCCAGCAGAGACAGGGGTACTGAAGCTTTCTTT. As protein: CASRDRGTEAFF.